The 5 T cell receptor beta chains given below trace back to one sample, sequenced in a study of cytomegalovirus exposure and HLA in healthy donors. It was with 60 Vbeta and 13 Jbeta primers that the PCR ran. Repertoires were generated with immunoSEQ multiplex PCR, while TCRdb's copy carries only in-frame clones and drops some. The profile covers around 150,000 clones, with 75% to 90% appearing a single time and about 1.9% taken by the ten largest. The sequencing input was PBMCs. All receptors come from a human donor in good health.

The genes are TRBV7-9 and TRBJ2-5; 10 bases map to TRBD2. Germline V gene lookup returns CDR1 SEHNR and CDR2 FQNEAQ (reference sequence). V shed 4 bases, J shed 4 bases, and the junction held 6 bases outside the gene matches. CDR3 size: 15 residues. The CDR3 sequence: CASSSGLARGETQYF. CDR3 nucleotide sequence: TGTGCCAGCAGCTCGGGACTAGCGAGGGGAGAGACCCAGTACTTC.

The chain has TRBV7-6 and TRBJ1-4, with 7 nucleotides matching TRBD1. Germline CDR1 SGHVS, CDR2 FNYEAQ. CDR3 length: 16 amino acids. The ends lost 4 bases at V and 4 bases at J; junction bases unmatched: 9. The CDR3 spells CASSSLGQADNEKLFF. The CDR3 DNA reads TGTGCCAGCAGCTCCTTAGGACAGGCCGATAATGAAAAACTGTTTTTT.

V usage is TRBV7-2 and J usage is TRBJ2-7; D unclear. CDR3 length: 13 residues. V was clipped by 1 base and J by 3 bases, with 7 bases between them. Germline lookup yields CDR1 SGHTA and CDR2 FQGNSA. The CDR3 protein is CASSLGPSYEQYF. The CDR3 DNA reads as TGTGCCAGCAGCTTAGGGCCCAGCTACGAGCAGTACTTC. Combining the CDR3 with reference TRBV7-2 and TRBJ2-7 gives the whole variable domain GAGVSQSPSNKVTEKGKDVELRCDPISGHTALYWYRQSLGQGLEFLIYFQGNSAPDKSGLPSDRFSAERTGGSVSTLTIQRTQQEDSAVYLCASSLGPSYEQYFGPGTRLTVT.

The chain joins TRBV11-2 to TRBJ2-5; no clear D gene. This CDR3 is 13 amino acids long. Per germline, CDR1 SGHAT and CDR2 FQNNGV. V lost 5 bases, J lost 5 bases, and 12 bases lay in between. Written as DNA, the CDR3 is TGTGCCAGCAGCCCCGGGTTGTCGGAGACCCAGTACTTC. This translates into CASSPGLSETQYF.

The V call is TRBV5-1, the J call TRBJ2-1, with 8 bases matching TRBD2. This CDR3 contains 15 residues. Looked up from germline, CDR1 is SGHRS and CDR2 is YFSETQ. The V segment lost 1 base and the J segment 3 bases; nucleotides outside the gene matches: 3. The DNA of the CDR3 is TGCGCCAGCAGCTTGAGTAGCGGGGACTACAATGAGCAGTTCTTC. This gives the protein CASSLSSGDYNEQFF.